A selection of T cell receptor beta chains follows, all from one sample in a study of cytomegalovirus exposure and HLA in healthy donors. The assay was immunoSEQ multiplex PCR, and TCRdb's table has in-frame clones only and misses some. The repertoire includes about 180,000 clones, about 80% of them detected once, and around 7% sits in the top ten. The sample comprised PBMCs. These receptors were collected from a young man in good health and CMV-seropositive. Each CDR3 is given with its conserved first and last residue. The D gene is left open where the match is weak. The size field is filled for only some rows; it gives once, few, many or a size class.

>TRBV5-6|-|-|TRBJ2-7
CASSLAWGRYEQYF
TGTGCCAGCAGCTTGGCATGGGGCCGCTACGAGCAGTACTTC
>TRBV19|few|TRBD1|TRBJ1-1
CASSIYRGNTEAFF
TGTGCCAGTAGTATTTACAGGGGGAACACTGAAGCTTTCTTT
>TRBV5-4|-|TRBD1|TRBJ2-7
CASSLAPQGQRAYEQYF
TGTGCCAGCAGCTTAGCGCCGCAGGGACAGAGAGCCTACGAGCAGTACTTC
>TRBV29-1|-|-|TRBJ1-2
CSVTVRDGYGYTF
TGCAGCGTTACTGTTCGGGATGGATATGGCTACACCTTC
>TRBV9|-|-|TRBJ1-1
CASSLGVTANTEAFF
TGTGCCAGCAGTCTAGGAGTCACGGCGAACACTGAAGCTTTCTTT
>TRBV7-2|few|TRBD2|TRBJ2-7
CASSLGGLADYEQYF
TGTGCCAGCAGCTTAGGGGGACTAGCGGACTACGAGCAGTACTTC
>TRBV11-2|once|TRBD2|TRBJ2-7
CASSLTGGGLRAEDEQYF
TGTGCCAGCAGCTTAACGGGGGGTGGACTGAGGGCTGAGGACGAGCAGTACTTC
>TRBV4-3|-|-|TRBJ2-1
CASSPQTLLAAYNEQFF
TGCGCCAGCAGCCCTCAGACGCTGTTAGCGGCCTACAATGAGCAGTTCTTC
>TRBV11-2|-|TRBD1|TRBJ1-6
CASSYTGTDYSPLHF
TGTGCCAGCTCCTACACTGGGACAGATTATTCACCCCTCCACTTT
>TRBV10-1|-|-|TRBJ2-7
CASSEVGAIPYEQYF
TGCGCCAGCAGTGAAGTGGGAGCCATCCCCTACGAGCAGTACTTC
>TRBV30|-|TRBD1|TRBJ1-5
CAYGQGGGPQHF
TGTGCTTACGGACAGGGAGGAGGGCCCCAGCATTTT
>TRBV29-1|-|-|TRBJ1-1
CSVEDPGQMNTEAFF
TGCAGCGTTGAAGATCCAGGACAAATGAACACTGAAGCTTTCTTT
>TRBV5-6|-|-|TRBJ1-2
CASSVDSTNYGYTF
TGTGCCAGCAGCGTGGACAGCACTAACTATGGCTACACCTTC
>TRBV6-5|-|-|TRBJ2-7
CASSYVKPPYEQYF
TGTGCCAGCAGTTACGTCAAGCCTCCCTACGAGCAGTACTTC
>TRBV28|few|TRBD1|TRBJ2-6
CASSTGESSSGANVLTF
TGTGCCAGCAGTACAGGGGAATCTTCCTCTGGGGCCAACGTCCTGACTTTC
>TRBV28|once|-|TRBJ2-4
CASSLQGNIQYF
TGTGCCAGCAGTTTGCAGGGGAACATTCAGTACTTC
>TRBV6-1|few|-|TRBJ2-1
CASSEPREQFF
TGTGCCAGCAGTGAACCACGGGAGCAGTTCTTC
>TRBV30|once|-|TRBJ1-2
CAWSAGSSYGYTF
TGTGCCTGGAGCGCCGGATCTAGCTATGGCTACACCTTC
>TRBV13|-|-|TRBJ2-5
CASGLGVNGETQYF
TGTGCCAGCGGCTTAGGGGTGAACGGAGAGACCCAGTACTTC
>TRBV4-1|-|-|TRBJ2-2
CASSQSQGHTGELFF
TGCGCCAGCAGCCAGTCTCAGGGGCACACCGGGGAGCTGTTTTTT
>TRBV27|-|-|TRBJ1-6
CASSLYRGSPLHF
TGTGCCAGCAGTTTATATAGGGGTTCACCCCTCCACTTT
>TRBV19|few|TRBD1|TRBJ1-2
CASRLGQGIYGYTF
TGTGCCAGTAGGCTGGGACAGGGAATCTATGGCTACACCTTC
>TRBV6-1|-|-|TRBJ2-2
CASGGLKNTGELFF
TGTGCCAGCGGGGGGTTAAAGAACACCGGGGAGCTGTTTTTT
>TRBV5-1|-|-|TRBJ1-6
CASSAGVSYNSPLHF
TGCGCCAGCAGCGCAGGCGTATCCTATAATTCACCCCTCCACTTT
>TRBV30|-|TRBD1|TRBJ1-3
CAWIGTGSTLHSGNTIYF
TGTGCCTGGATAGGGACAGGGAGCACTTTACACTCTGGAAACACCATATATTTT
>TRBV5-1|-|-|TRBJ1-1
CASSLGGGNTEAFF
TGCGCCAGCAGCTTAGGGGGGGGGAACACTGAAGCTTTCTTT
>TRBV28|-|-|TRBJ2-7
CAVEGDNLAYEQYF
TGTGCCGTAGAAGGGGACAACCTGGCCTACGAGCAGTACTTC
>TRBV11-2|-|-|TRBJ2-7
CASSSLLTSTAEQYF
TGTGCCAGCAGCTCTCTCCTGACTAGTACGGCCGAGCAGTACTTC
>TRBV5-3|once|TRBD2|TRBJ2-3
CARTGTSGRAGDTQYF
TGTGCCAGAACCGGGACTAGCGGGAGGGCCGGAGATACGCAGTATTTT
>TRBV11-2|few|TRBD1|TRBJ2-7
CASNPDRPPYEQYF
TGTGCCAGCAATCCGGACAGGCCTCCGTACGAGCAGTACTTC
>TRBV4-1|-|TRBD2|TRBJ2-7
CASSLITSGSSIYEQYF
TGCGCCAGCAGCCTAATTACTAGCGGGAGTTCTATCTACGAGCAGTACTTC
>TRBV6-5|-|-|TRBJ2-7
CASSYSLGGYEQYF
TGTGCCAGCAGTTACTCCCTAGGAGGCTACGAGCAGTACTTC
>TRBV11-3|few|-|TRBJ1-3
CASSLRGSSGNTIYF
TGTGCCAGCAGCTTACGGGGAAGCTCTGGAAACACCATATATTTT
>TRBV2|-|TRBD2|TRBJ2-5
CASSFLGEAGGPGETQYF
TGTGCCAGCAGTTTCCTTGGTGAGGCGGGAGGGCCTGGAGAGACCCAGTACTTC
>TRBV6-4|-|-|TRBJ2-2
CASSEERDTGELFF
TGTGCCAGCAGTGAGGAGCGGGACACCGGGGAGCTGTTTTTT
>TRBV6-1|-|-|TRBJ1-5
CASSEQKEQPQHF
TGTGCCAGCAGTGAACAAAAGGAGCAGCCCCAGCATTTT
>TRBV5-4|-|-|TRBJ2-3
CASSPPAGGGTDTQYF
TGTGCCAGCAGCCCCCCCGCCGGGGGTGGAACAGATACGCAGTATTTT
>TRBV23-1|-|-|TRBJ2-1
CASSLRGQGCPPSANEQFF
TGCGCCAGCAGTCTTCGAGGGCAAGGGTGCCCTCCCTCGGCCAATGAGCAGTTCTTC
>TRBV11-3|-|-|TRBJ1-1
CASSSLNAMNTEAFF
TGTGCCAGCAGCTCTCTAAACGCGATGAACACTGAAGCTTTCTTT
>TRBV5-4|-|-|TRBJ1-2
CASIRGPANYGYTF
TGTGCCAGTATTAGGGGCCCTGCCAACTATGGCTACACCTTC